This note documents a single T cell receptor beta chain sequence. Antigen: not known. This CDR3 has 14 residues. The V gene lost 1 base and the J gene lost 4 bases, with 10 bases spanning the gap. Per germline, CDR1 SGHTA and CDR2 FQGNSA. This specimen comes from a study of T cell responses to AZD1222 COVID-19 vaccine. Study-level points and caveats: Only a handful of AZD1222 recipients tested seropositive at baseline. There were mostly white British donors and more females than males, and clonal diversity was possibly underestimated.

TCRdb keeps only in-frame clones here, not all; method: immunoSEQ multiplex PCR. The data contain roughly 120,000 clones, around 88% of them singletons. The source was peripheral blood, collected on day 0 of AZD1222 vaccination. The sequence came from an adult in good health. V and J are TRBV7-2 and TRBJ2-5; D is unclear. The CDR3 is CASSLGRARETQYF. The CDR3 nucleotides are TGTGCCAGCAGCTTAGGACGGGCGCGAGAGACCCAGTACTTC.